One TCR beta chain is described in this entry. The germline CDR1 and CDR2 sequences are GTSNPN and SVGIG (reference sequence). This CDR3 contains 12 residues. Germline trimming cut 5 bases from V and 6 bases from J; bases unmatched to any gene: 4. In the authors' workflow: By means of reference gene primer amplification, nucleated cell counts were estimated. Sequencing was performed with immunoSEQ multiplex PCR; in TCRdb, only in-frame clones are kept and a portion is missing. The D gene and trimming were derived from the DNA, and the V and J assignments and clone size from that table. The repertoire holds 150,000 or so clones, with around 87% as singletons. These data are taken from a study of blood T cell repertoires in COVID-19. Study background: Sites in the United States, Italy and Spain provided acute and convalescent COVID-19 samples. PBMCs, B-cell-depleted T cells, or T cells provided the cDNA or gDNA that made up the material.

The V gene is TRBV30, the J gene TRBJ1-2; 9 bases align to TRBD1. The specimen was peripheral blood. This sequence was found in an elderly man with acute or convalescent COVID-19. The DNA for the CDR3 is TGTGCCTGGGAGGGACAGGGTCATGGCTACACCTTC. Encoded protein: CAWEGQGHGYTF.